The 6 T cell receptor beta chains given below trace back to one sample, sequenced in a study of shared clonotypes between healthy human individuals. CD45RO-negative cells were positively selected for CCR7, leaving out terminally differentiated effector memory CD45RA+ cells. Clones were sequenced by immunoSEQ multiplex PCR, and TCRdb holds only the in-frame ones, with some missing. The sample has 630,000 or so clones; more than 95% are singletons. What was sequenced was naive CD8+ T cells sorted from blood. The receptors shown here come from a man aged 25-45 years in good health.

The V gene is TRBV19, the J gene TRBJ2-7; a weak D match, TRBD2 (6 bases). V was trimmed by 3 bases and J by 1 base, leaving 13 bases between them. The germline V gene has CDR1 LNHDA and CDR2 SQIVND (reference sequence). The CDR3 sequence is 15 residues long. In DNA, the CDR3 is TGTGCCAGTAGTATCTGGAGCGGGTCTTCCTACGAGCAGTACTTC. Amino acids: CASSIWSGSSYEQYF.

The chain employs TRBV4-1 and TRBJ2-3; no clear D gene. CDR3 length equals 15 residues. Per germline, CDR1 MGHRA and CDR2 YSYEKL. Between the trimmed V and J ends, which lost 0 bases and 4 bases, there was a span of 11 bases. The chain's CDR3 is CASSQETSNSDTQYF. CDR3 nucleotide sequence: TGCGCCAGCAGCCAAGAGACCTCAAACTCAGATACGCAGTATTTT.

The gene calls are TRBV27 and TRBJ2-2; D tentatively reads TRBD1 or TRBD2 (5 bases each). Trimming removed 3 bases from V and 1 base from J, with 9 bases in between. The CDR3 covers 15 residues. Germline V gene lookup returns CDR1 MNHEY and CDR2 SMNVEV (reference sequence). CDR3 amino acids: CASSLAGRNTGELFF. The CDR3 bases are TGTGCCAGCAGTTTGGCAGGGAGGAACACCGGGGAGCTGTTTTTT.

The chain uses TRBV4-1 and TRBJ1-5; the D gene is possibly TRBD1 (5 bases). V lost 1 base and J 9 bases, leaving 13 bases between the germline ends. The CDR3 is 14 residues long. Germline V gene sequence: CDR1 MGHRA, CDR2 YSYEKL. In DNA form, the CDR3 reads TGCGCCAGCAGCCAAGGGCAGGGCGGCTGGCCCCAGCATTTT. Encoded protein: CASSQGQGGWPQHF.

The chain couples TRBV4-3 to TRBJ1-2; D remains ambiguous. Germline V gene lookup returns CDR1 LGHNA and CDR2 YSLEER. V was shortened by 0 bases and J by 4 bases, with 12 bases between the two germline ends. The CDR3 is 15 residues long. The CDR3, as DNA: TGCGCCAGCAGCCAAGATCTCGGGGTGGCCTATGGCTACACCTTC. As protein: CASSQDLGVAYGYTF.

This chain connects TRBV18 to TRBJ2-7, with a tentative D call TRBD2 (5 bases). Trimming pared 2 bases from V and 5 bases from J, leaving 13 bases between. Germline lookup yields CDR1 KGHSH and CDR2 LQKENI. This CDR3 has 14 amino acids. The CDR3 DNA reads TGTGCCAGCTCACCAGACTCGGGGTATCACGAGCAGTACTTC. It is translated as CASSPDSGYHEQYF.